This is a list of T cell receptor beta chains from one sample in a study of T cell responses to AZD1222 COVID-19 vaccine. Libraries were prepared by immunoSEQ multiplex PCR; TCRdb keeps only in-frame clonotypes and omits some of them. This table holds more than 95,000 clones, roughly 90% found once. The sequencing used peripheral blood, collected 28 days after the second AZD1222 dose. The origin of the receptors is an adult who received the AZD1222 COVID-19 vaccine. Both conserved end residues are part of each CDR3. D genes are given only for firm matches. Only some rows state a clone size, as once, few, many or a class for expanded clones.

abundance: .
v_gene: TRBV7-8
d_gene: .
j_gene: TRBJ1-1
CDR3aa: CASSSQTGQNTEAFF
CDR3nt: TGTGCCAGCAGCTCCCAGACAGGACAGAACACTGAAGCTTTCTTT

abundance: .
v_gene: TRBV5-1
d_gene: .
j_gene: TRBJ2-7
CDR3aa: CASSLGTLNYEQYF
CDR3nt: TGCGCCAGCAGCTTAGGCACTCTAAACTACGAGCAGTACTTC

abundance: .
v_gene: TRBV29-1
d_gene: .
j_gene: TRBJ2-3
CDR3aa: CSVEGTEIKPSTDTQYF
CDR3nt: TGCAGCGTTGAAGGGACCGAGATTAAGCCTAGCACAGATACGCAGTATTTT

abundance: .
v_gene: TRBV7-2
d_gene: TRBD1
j_gene: TRBJ2-5
CDR3aa: CASSLDREETQYF
CDR3nt: TGTGCCAGCAGCCTGGACAGGGAAGAGACCCAGTACTTC

abundance: .
v_gene: TRBV7-3
d_gene: .
j_gene: TRBJ1-3
CDR3aa: CASSLMAHSGNTIYF
CDR3nt: TGTGCCAGCAGCTTAATGGCCCACTCTGGAAACACCATATATTTT

abundance: once
v_gene: TRBV7-2
d_gene: TRBD2
j_gene: TRBJ2-7
CDR3aa: CASSLAGLYEQYF
CDR3nt: TGTGCCAGCAGCTTAGCGGGACTATACGAGCAGTACTTC

abundance: .
v_gene: TRBV19
d_gene: .
j_gene: TRBJ2-3
CDR3aa: CASSQQGYTQYF
CDR3nt: TGTGCCAGTAGCCAGCAGGGGTATACGCAGTATTTT

abundance: .
v_gene: TRBV12-3/TRBV12-4
d_gene: .
j_gene: TRBJ1-2
CDR3aa: CASSFRESYGYTF
CDR3nt: TGTGCCAGCAGCTTCAGGGAATCATATGGCTACACCTTC

abundance: .
v_gene: TRBV27
d_gene: .
j_gene: TRBJ2-2
CDR3aa: CASSFMENTGELFF
CDR3nt: TGTGCCAGCAGTTTCATGGAGAACACCGGGGAGCTGTTTTTT

abundance: .
v_gene: TRBV3-1/TRBV3-2
d_gene: .
j_gene: TRBJ2-4
CDR3aa: CASSPTDKGSGAKNIQYF
CDR3nt: TGTGCCAGCAGCCCAACGGATAAGGGGTCGGGAGCCAAAAACATTCAGTACTTC

abundance: .
v_gene: TRBV2
d_gene: .
j_gene: TRBJ2-2
CDR3aa: CASSVGTGELFF
CDR3nt: TGTGCCAGCAGTGTGGGCACCGGGGAGCTGTTTTTT

abundance: .
v_gene: TRBV19
d_gene: .
j_gene: TRBJ2-7
CDR3aa: CASSIGQEHEQYF
CDR3nt: TGTGCCAGTAGTATTGGGCAAGAACACGAGCAGTACTTC

abundance: once
v_gene: TRBV5-1
d_gene: TRBD1
j_gene: TRBJ2-3
CDR3aa: CASSLAGQGADTQYF
CDR3nt: TGCGCCAGCAGCTTGGCCGGACAGGGGGCGGATACGCAGTATTTT

abundance: .
v_gene: TRBV18
d_gene: .
j_gene: TRBJ1-1
CDR3aa: CASSPISGGDTEAFF
CDR3nt: TGTGCCAGCTCACCAATTTCAGGAGGTGACACTGAAGCTTTCTTT

abundance: once
v_gene: TRBV6-1
d_gene: .
j_gene: TRBJ2-7
CDR3aa: CASSEEVTDPYEQYF
CDR3nt: TGTGCCAGCAGTGAAGAAGTGACAGACCCCTACGAGCAGTACTTC

abundance: .
v_gene: TRBV7-8
d_gene: TRBD2
j_gene: TRBJ2-3
CDR3aa: CASSLGASGALTDTQYF
CDR3nt: TGTGCCAGCAGCTTAGGGGCTAGCGGGGCCCTCACAGATACGCAGTATTTT

abundance: .
v_gene: TRBV11-2
d_gene: .
j_gene: TRBJ2-7
CDR3aa: CASSGKQGRYEQYF
CDR3nt: TGTGCCAGCAGCGGGAAACAGGGCCGCTACGAGCAGTACTTC

abundance: .
v_gene: TRBV5-1
d_gene: .
j_gene: TRBJ2-5
CDR3aa: CASSLFQRAIETQYF
CDR3nt: TGCGCCAGCAGCTTGTTCCAGCGGGCGATTGAGACCCAGTACTTC

abundance: .
v_gene: TRBV7-2
d_gene: .
j_gene: TRBJ2-1
CDR3aa: CASSLGQTYNEQFF
CDR3nt: TGTGCCAGCAGCTTAGGACAGACATACAATGAGCAGTTCTTC

abundance: .
v_gene: TRBV11-3
d_gene: .
j_gene: TRBJ2-1
CDR3aa: CASSLTGLGSHSNEQFF
CDR3nt: TGTGCCAGCAGCCTTACCGGATTAGGCTCCCATTCCAATGAGCAGTTCTTC

abundance: .
v_gene: TRBV7-9
d_gene: TRBD1
j_gene: TRBJ1-2
CDR3aa: CASSQRTGNADGYTF
CDR3nt: TGTGCCAGCAGCCAAAGGACAGGGAATGCGGATGGCTACACCTTC

abundance: once
v_gene: TRBV5-1
d_gene: TRBD2
j_gene: TRBJ2-2
CDR3aa: CASSLDAGANTGELFF
CDR3nt: TGCGCCAGCAGCTTGGACGCGGGGGCGAACACCGGGGAGCTGTTTTTT

abundance: .
v_gene: TRBV4-1
d_gene: TRBD1
j_gene: TRBJ2-5
CDR3aa: CASSQGQGFGKETQYF
CDR3nt: TGCGCCAGCAGCCAAGGACAGGGGTTCGGAAAAGAGACCCAGTACTTC

abundance: .
v_gene: TRBV7-8
d_gene: TRBD1
j_gene: TRBJ1-2
CDR3aa: CASREGGTARLTF
CDR3nt: TGTGCCAGCAGAGAGGGCGGGACAGCGAGACTCACCTTC

abundance: .
v_gene: TRBV4-3
d_gene: .
j_gene: TRBJ1-1
CDR3aa: CASSRAGGNTEAFF
CDR3nt: TGCGCCAGCAGCCGGGCGGGGGGAAACACTGAAGCTTTCTTT

abundance: .
v_gene: TRBV6-1
d_gene: .
j_gene: TRBJ2-7
CDR3aa: CASSEGGETYEQYF
CDR3nt: TGTGCCAGCAGTGAAGGAGGGGAGACCTACGAGCAGTACTTC

abundance: .
v_gene: TRBV5-1
d_gene: TRBD2
j_gene: TRBJ2-7
CDR3aa: CASSSASGGYEQYF
CDR3nt: TGCGCCAGCAGCTCCGCTAGCGGGGGCTACGAGCAGTACTTC

abundance: .
v_gene: TRBV6-2/TRBV6-3
d_gene: TRBD2
j_gene: TRBJ2-7
CDR3aa: CASSGTTSGSSYEQYF
CDR3nt: TGTGCCAGCAGCGGAACGACTAGCGGAAGCTCCTACGAGCAGTACTTC

abundance: .
v_gene: TRBV7-8
d_gene: TRBD1
j_gene: TRBJ2-3
CDR3aa: CASSPRTGGTFTDTQYF
CDR3nt: TGTGCCAGCAGCCCACGGACAGGGGGGACCTTCACAGATACGCAGTATTTT

abundance: .
v_gene: TRBV7-2
d_gene: TRBD2
j_gene: TRBJ2-1
CDR3aa: CATGRGWYNEQFF
CDR3nt: TGTGCCACCGGGAGGGGGTGGTACAATGAGCAGTTCTTC

abundance: .
v_gene: TRBV19
d_gene: .
j_gene: TRBJ2-5
CDR3aa: CASSITSWETQYF
CDR3nt: TGTGCCAGTAGTATAACGAGCTGGGAGACCCAGTACTTC

abundance: .
v_gene: TRBV11-2
d_gene: TRBD2
j_gene: TRBJ2-7
CDR3aa: CASSPTRGTSGSYEQYF
CDR3nt: TGTGCCAGCAGCCCAACCCGGGGGACTAGCGGCTCCTACGAGCAGTACTTC

abundance: .
v_gene: TRBV10-1
d_gene: .
j_gene: TRBJ2-2
CDR3aa: CASSENFGELFF
CDR3nt: TGCGCCAGCAGTGAGAATTTCGGGGAGCTGTTTTTT

abundance: .
v_gene: TRBV5-1
d_gene: TRBD1
j_gene: TRBJ1-1
CDR3aa: CASSNYRGQGTEAFF
CDR3nt: TGCGCCAGCAGCAATTACAGGGGGCAAGGCACTGAAGCTTTCTTT

abundance: .
v_gene: TRBV28
d_gene: .
j_gene: TRBJ2-3
CDR3aa: CASSWRSTDTQYF
CDR3nt: TGTGCCAGCAGTTGGAGGAGCACAGATACGCAGTATTTT

abundance: .
v_gene: TRBV2
d_gene: TRBD1
j_gene: TRBJ1-2
CDR3aa: CASSGQGPHLGYTF
CDR3nt: TGTGCCAGCAGCGGACAGGGCCCCCACCTTGGCTACACCTTC

abundance: .
v_gene: TRBV18
d_gene: TRBD1
j_gene: TRBJ2-7
CDR3aa: CASSPKGQGLSYEQYF
CDR3nt: TGTGCCAGCTCACCAAAGGGACAGGGCCTCTCCTACGAGCAGTACTTC

abundance: .
v_gene: TRBV14
d_gene: .
j_gene: TRBJ2-7
CDR3aa: CASSRNNYEQYF
CDR3nt: TGTGCCAGCAGCCGGAATAACTACGAGCAGTACTTC

abundance: .
v_gene: TRBV6-2/TRBV6-3
d_gene: .
j_gene: TRBJ2-7
CDR3aa: CASSYSPLEQYF
CDR3nt: TGTGCCAGCAGTTACTCCCCTCTGGAGCAGTACTTC

abundance: .
v_gene: TRBV7-3
d_gene: .
j_gene: TRBJ2-7
CDR3aa: CASSYGPYEQYF
CDR3nt: TGTGCCAGCAGTTACGGTCCCTACGAGCAGTACTTC

abundance: .
v_gene: TRBV30
d_gene: .
j_gene: TRBJ2-7
CDR3aa: CAWSGTSADSSYEQYF
CDR3nt: TGTGCCTGGAGTGGGACTTCAGCGGACAGCTCCTACGAGCAGTACTTC

abundance: .
v_gene: TRBV10-3
d_gene: .
j_gene: TRBJ2-3
CDR3aa: CAISDGTSTDTQYF
CDR3nt: TGTGCCATCAGTGATGGGACTAGCACAGATACGCAGTATTTT

abundance: .
v_gene: TRBV5-1
d_gene: .
j_gene: TRBJ1-1
CDR3aa: CASSWGDTLEMNTEAFF
CDR3nt: TGCGCCAGCAGCTGGGGGGACACGTTGGAAATGAACACTGAAGCTTTCTTT

abundance: once
v_gene: TRBV7-9
d_gene: .
j_gene: TRBJ1-2
CDR3aa: CASSQIQGAYGYTF
CDR3nt: TGTGCCAGCAGCCAAATACAGGGTGCCTATGGCTACACCTTC

abundance: .
v_gene: TRBV28
d_gene: TRBD1
j_gene: TRBJ2-7
CDR3aa: CASSLSDRVEYEQYF
CDR3nt: TGTGCCAGCAGTTTATCCGACAGGGTAGAGTACGAGCAGTACTTC

abundance: .
v_gene: TRBV7-2
d_gene: .
j_gene: TRBJ2-3
CDR3aa: CASTRTRGGLDTQYF
CDR3nt: TGTGCCAGCACCCGAACCCGAGGGGGGTTGGATACGCAGTATTTT

abundance: .
v_gene: TRBV24-1
d_gene: TRBD2
j_gene: TRBJ2-6
CDR3aa: CATTPGGLGANVLTF
CDR3nt: TGTGCCACCACTCCGGGGGGGCTAGGGGCCAACGTCCTGACTTTC

abundance: .
v_gene: TRBV19
d_gene: TRBD1
j_gene: TRBJ2-4
CDR3aa: CASSIGLWTGVPRGKNIQYF
CDR3nt: TGTGCCAGTAGTATAGGGCTTTGGACAGGGGTTCCACGGGGCAAAAACATTCAGTACTTC

abundance: once
v_gene: TRBV5-1
d_gene: .
j_gene: TRBJ2-5
CDR3aa: CASSLVGSMGETQYF
CDR3nt: TGCGCCAGCAGCTTGGTCGGTTCTATGGGGGAGACCCAGTACTTC

abundance: .
v_gene: TRBV6-5
d_gene: .
j_gene: TRBJ1-3
CDR3aa: CASSTSSSGNTIYF
CDR3nt: TGTGCCAGCAGTACCTCTTCCTCTGGAAACACCATATATTTT

abundance: .
v_gene: TRBV21-1
d_gene: .
j_gene: TRBJ1-5
CDR3aa: CASSSYRGLDQPQHF
CDR3nt: TGTGCCAGCAGCAGCTACAGGGGGCTGGATCAGCCCCAGCATTTT

abundance: .
v_gene: TRBV6-5
d_gene: TRBD2
j_gene: TRBJ2-7
CDR3aa: CASSPDRGGSYEQYF
CDR3nt: TGTGCCAGCAGTCCAGACCGGGGGGGCTCCTACGAGCAGTACTTC

abundance: .
v_gene: TRBV7-9
d_gene: .
j_gene: TRBJ1-2
CDR3aa: CASSPEGGGVYGYTF
CDR3nt: TGTGCCAGCAGCCCAGAGGGTGGGGGTGTCTATGGCTACACCTTC

abundance: .
v_gene: TRBV15
d_gene: .
j_gene: TRBJ1-1
CDR3aa: CATSRDSVDTEAFF
CDR3nt: TGTGCCACCAGCAGAGATAGTGTGGACACTGAAGCTTTCTTT

abundance: .
v_gene: TRBV2
d_gene: TRBD2
j_gene: TRBJ2-3
CDR3aa: CASNLAGGFTQYF
CDR3nt: TGTGCCAGCAACCTAGCGGGGGGGTTTACGCAGTATTTT

abundance: .
v_gene: TRBV4-1
d_gene: .
j_gene: TRBJ1-1
CDR3aa: CASSQDLGGGTEAFF
CDR3nt: TGCGCCAGCAGCCAAGATCTGGGGGGAGGGACTGAAGCTTTCTTT